The present TCR beta chain was sequenced within a study of blood T cell repertoires in COVID-19. TCRdb's table, derived via immunoSEQ multiplex PCR, lists solely in-frame clones and lacks some. The table has approximately 450,000 clones, 70% to 90% seen once. Looked up from germline, CDR1 is SGHRS and CDR2 is YFSETQ. The V gene lost 0 bases and the J gene lost 2 bases, with 10 bases spanning the gap. The CDR3 loop spans 15 amino acids. Participant age was roughly 18 to 89 years, and participants resided in fewer than 30 US areas. Source material: PBMCs or T cells enriched from blood (not recorded which). This receptor was obtained from a woman aged 18-35 years with acute COVID-19. The chain has TRBV5-1 and TRBJ2-3; D gene uncertain. The CDR3 nucleotides are TGCGCCAGCAGCTTGGGAGTAGCAAACACAGATACGCAGTATTTT. Its translation is CASSLGVANTDTQYF. The full variable domain, rest sourced from reference TRBV5-1 and TRBJ2-3, is KAGVTQTPRYLIKTRGQQVTLSCSPISGHRSVSWYQQTPGQGLQFLFEYFSETQRNKGNFPGRFSGRQFSNSRSEMNVSTLELGDSALYLCASSLGVANTDTQYFGPGTRLTVL.